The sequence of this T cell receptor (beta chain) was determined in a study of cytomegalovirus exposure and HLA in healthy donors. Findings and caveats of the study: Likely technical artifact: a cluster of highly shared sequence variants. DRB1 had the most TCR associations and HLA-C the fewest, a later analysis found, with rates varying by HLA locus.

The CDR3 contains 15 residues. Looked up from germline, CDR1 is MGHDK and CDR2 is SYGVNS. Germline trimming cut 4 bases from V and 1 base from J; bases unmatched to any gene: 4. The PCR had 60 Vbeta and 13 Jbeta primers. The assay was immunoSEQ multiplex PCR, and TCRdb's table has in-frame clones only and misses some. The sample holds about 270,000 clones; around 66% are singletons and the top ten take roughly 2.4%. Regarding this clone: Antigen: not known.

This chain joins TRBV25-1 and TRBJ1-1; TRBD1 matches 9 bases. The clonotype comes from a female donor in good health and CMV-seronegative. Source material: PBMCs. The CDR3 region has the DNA TGTGCCAGCAGTGCCTCGACAGGGGGGAACACTGAAGCTTTCTTT. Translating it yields CASSASTGGNTEAFF. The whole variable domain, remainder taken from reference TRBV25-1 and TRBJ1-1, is EADIYQTPRYLVIGTGKKITLECSQTMGHDKMYWYQQDPGMELHLIHYSYGVNSTEKGDLSSESTVSRIRTEHFPLTLESARPSHTSQYLCASSASTGGNTEAFFGQGTRLTVV.